This T cell receptor (beta chain) was identified during a study of cytomegalovirus exposure and HLA in healthy donors. Study summary: There were around 100 million unique TCR beta sequences, drawn from about 180 million T cells, in an earlier analysis.

Overall study results and limits: Excluded were some V segments that proved indistinguishable, including TRBV6-2 and TRBV6-3.

The PCR had 60 Vbeta and 13 Jbeta primers. Sequencing was performed with immunoSEQ multiplex PCR; in TCRdb, only in-frame clones are kept and a portion is missing. The sample lists roughly 80,000 clones; approximately 65% were seen once. This CDR3 contains 14 residues. In germline, CDR1 is MNHEY, CDR2 SVGAGI. V gave up 2 bases and J gave up 3 bases, with 10 bases separating them. As for this clone: The target antigen is unknown.

Material for sequencing was PBMCs. The gene calls are TRBV6-5 and TRBJ1-2, with D maybe TRBD1 (5 bases). The receptor was isolated from a male donor in good health and CMV-seropositive. CDR3 sequence reads: CASSYRRGDYGYTF. The CDR3 coding sequence is TGTGCCAGCAGTTACCGGAGGGGCGACTATGGCTACACCTTC.